The clone carrying this T cell receptor (beta chain) is deemed large. The library was prepared for alpha chains; this beta chain is a stray read, so its frequency means little. In TCRdb, the 5' RACE reads were re-called with MiXCR into one record per CDR3 protein. The profile shows about 800 distinct CDR3 sequences, 25% of them singletons. These data originate in a study of spatial heterogeneity in lung cancer. This CDR3 spans 14 amino acids. Trimming removed 0 bases at V and 3 bases at J, with 6 bases between. Described time point: sample taken at primary tumor resection. The TCR was taken from a male donor with early-stage non-small cell lung cancer. The chain has TRBV12-3 or TRBV12-4 and TRBJ1-5; D is unresolved. Here the sequenced sample was normal lung tissue next to the tumor, taken at surgery. In nucleotides, the CDR3 is TGTGCCAGCAGTTTAGCGGTTACCAATCAGCCCCAGCATTTT. It translates to CASSLAVTNQPQHF.